This T cell receptor beta chain is from a study of blood T cell repertoires in COVID-19 (dated by TCRdb to 2020 to 2022). Some background on the complete study: Collaborator samples came from the United States, Italy and Spain and covered acute and convalescent phases of COVID-19. The prospective study material was composed of cDNA or gDNA derived from T cells, B-cell-depleted T cells, or PBMCs. Subjects who had been exposed to COVID-19, were actively infected with it, or had recovered from it provided the deeply sampled blood TCRbeta repertoires that made up the dataset. HLA class I and class II types, where available, came from metadata supplied by the sample provider rather than from assay-based typing. Nearly every sample came with metadata listing a de-identified subject ID, COVID-19 status, age in years and sex. The samples were drawn from two sources: the first 160 participants of the ongoing ImmuneRACE study, and 1,000 to 1,500 subjects contributed by 6 global collaborators. A freely available public database, intended as a resource for researchers studying the immune response to SARS-CoV-2, is where the repertoires were released.

TCRbeta CDR3 regions were amplified from genomic DNA using the immunoSEQ Assay, a bias-controlled multiplex PCR. As for the original processing: The number of nucleated cells in each sample was estimated by amplification of reference gene primers within the assay. To quantify the absolute abundance of each unique TCRbeta CDR3 rearrangement, sequence reads were collapsed and filtered. For each sample, productive Simpson clonality was calculated as the square root of Simpson's diversity index across productive rearrangements. In TCRdb, the immuneACCESS table is reduced to in-frame sequences with V and J assigned. These tables do not hold every clone; where another copy was compared, an unresolved V gene accounts for under half, and the others remain unexplained. The DNA was the basis for D and trimming; V, J and clone size are from that table. The sample table shows about 40,000 clones, and roughly 87% are seen once. The ten largest make up roughly a tenth of the sample.

Each collaborating institution followed its own protocols to collect whole blood in K2EDTA tubes. Collaborator samples were shipped for TCRbeta analysis as frozen whole blood, isolated PBMCs, or DNA extracted from either sample type. Regarding this clone: Which antigen it targets is not known. Per-base qualities were not stored, and no clone one base away is much larger.

Trimming at the junction amounts to 2 bases on V and 10 bases on J, and the germline ends lie 10 bases apart. According to the germline V gene (reference sequence), CDR1 reads SGHNT and CDR2 reads YYREEE. The CDR3 numbers 13 residues from cysteine through phenylalanine. The entry retains the CDR3 DNA only, 39 bases that are in frame from base 1. Overall study results and their limits: How much clinical and demographic metadata was included differed by source and by participant, and the metadata was provided uncurated.

The chain couples TRBV5-4 to TRBJ1-6; no confident D gene assignment can be made. Sequenced sample: peripheral blood. This sequence originates from a woman of 80 years or more with active COVID-19. The CDR3 sequence is CASSFSGRSPLHF. The sequenced DNA is TGTGCCAGCAGCTTCTCGGGGAGATCACCCCTCCACTTT. The entire variable domain, with the stretches around the CDR3 drawn from the reference TRBV5-4 and TRBJ1-6 proteins, is ETGVTQSPTHLIKTRGQQVTLRCSSQSGHNTVSWYQQALGQGPQFIFQYYREEENGRGNFPPRFSGLQFPNYSSELNVNALELDDSALYLCASSFSGRSPLHFGNGTRLTVT.